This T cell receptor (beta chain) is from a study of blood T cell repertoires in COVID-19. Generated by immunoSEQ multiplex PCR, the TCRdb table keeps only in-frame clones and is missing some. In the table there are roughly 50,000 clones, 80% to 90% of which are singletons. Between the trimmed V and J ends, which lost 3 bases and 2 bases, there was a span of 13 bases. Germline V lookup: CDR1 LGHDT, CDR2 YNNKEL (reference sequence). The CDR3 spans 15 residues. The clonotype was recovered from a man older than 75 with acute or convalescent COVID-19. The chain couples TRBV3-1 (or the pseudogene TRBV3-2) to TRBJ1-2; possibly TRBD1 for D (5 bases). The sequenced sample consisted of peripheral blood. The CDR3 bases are TGTGCCAGCAGCCACTCAGCGGGGGTCAACTATGGCTACACCTTC. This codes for CASSHSAGVNYGYTF.